This T cell receptor (beta chain) was observed in a study of blood T cell repertoires in COVID-19. About the research overall: The samples span acute and convalescent COVID-19 from the United States, Italy and Spain. PBMCs, B-cell-depleted T cells, or T cells provided the cDNA or gDNA that made up the material.

The CDR3 is 17 residues long. V lost 5 bases and J 2 bases, leaving 18 bases between the germline ends. Germline V gene sequence: CDR1 SEHNR, CDR2 FQNEAQ (reference sequence). Authors' data handling: Counts of nucleated cells, estimated from reference gene primer amplification, were obtained. Sequencing used immunoSEQ multiplex PCR; TCRdb keeps in-frame clones, though not all of them. The V and J calls and clone size were taken over from that table, and D and trimming were inferred from the DNA. The sample lists over 90,000 clones; roughly nine tenths were seen once. This receptor was obtained from a woman aged 80 or over in a cohort sampled during active COVID-19. The source material was peripheral blood. J is TRBJ2-2 and V is TRBV7-9; the D gene is possibly TRBD2 (6 bases). The CDR3 coding sequence is TGTGCCAGCAGCCCGAACGGGCTAGCGCGTAACACCGGGGAGCTGTTTTTT. Protein product: CASSPNGLARNTGELFF.